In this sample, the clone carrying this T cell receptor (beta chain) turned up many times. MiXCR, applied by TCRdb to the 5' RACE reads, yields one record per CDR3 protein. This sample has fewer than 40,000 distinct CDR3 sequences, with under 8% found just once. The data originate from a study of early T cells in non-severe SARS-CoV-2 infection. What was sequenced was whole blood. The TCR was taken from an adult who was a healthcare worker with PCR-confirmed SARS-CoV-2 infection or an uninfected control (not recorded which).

CDR3 in DNA: TGTGCCAGCTCACGGGACAAGAACACTGAAGCTTTCTTT. Its translation: CASSRDKNTEAFF. This chain connects TRBV18 to TRBJ1-1; the D gene is possibly TRBD1 (6 bases). Germline CDR1 is KGHSH and CDR2 is LQKENI. V was trimmed by 4 bases and J by 1 base, leaving 7 bases between them. The CDR3 runs to 13 residues.